Below, 20 T cell receptor beta chains from the same sample are listed, as sequenced in a study of T cell repertoires in cytomegalovirus infection. Their target antigens are unknown. TCRdb reprocessed the reads with MiXCR, giving one entry per CDR3 protein. This table has about 830,000 distinct CDR3 sequences, 30% to 35% appearing once. This specimen consisted of cultured CD8+ T cells from PBMCs, obtained from culture after CMV antigen stimulation. These receptors came from a human donor in good health (CMV status not recorded). Some clones in this sample may be carry-over from other donors' samples.

The V call is TRBV7-9, the J call TRBJ2-4; possibly TRBD1 for D (6 bases). V was pared by 1 base and J by 16 bases, with 17 bases between. Germline-derived CDR1 and CDR2 are SEHNR and FQNEAQ (reference sequence). The CDR3 runs 13 residues. CDR3 sequence (DNA): TGTGCCAGCAGCTTAGGGGGGCAGGTCCACCCTTACTTC. Translating it yields CASSLGGQVHPYF.

The chain uses TRBV27 and TRBJ1-6; D uncertain. The CDR3 consists of 16 residues. V was clipped by 2 bases and J by 9 bases, with 17 bases between them. Germline values: CDR1 MNHEY, CDR2 SMNVEV (reference sequence). CDR3 DNA sequence: TGTGCCAGCAGTTTAGGTGGCAGGCTAACGAGTTCACCCCTCCACTTT. It codes for CASSLGGRLTSSPLHF.

A remark on this clonotype: A junction boundary mismatches the germline segment, possibly from a read error. The V call is TRBV7-7, the J call TRBJ2-2; 11 bases align to TRBD2. This CDR3 spans 18 amino acids. Germline V CDR1 and CDR2: SSHAT, FNYEAQ (reference sequence). The chain's CDR3 is CASSAQTSGGANTGELFF. In nucleotides, the CDR3 is TGTGCTAGCAGCGCGCAAACTAGCGGGGGCGCGAACACCGGGGAGCTGTTTTTT.

As to this clonotype: Just one base apart from a much larger clone, this may be a read error. The chain couples TRBV12-3 or TRBV12-4 to TRBJ1-2; 7 nucleotides align to TRBD1. The CDR3 runs to 14 residues. V trimming: 4 bases; J trimming: 3 bases; junction bases outside the gene matches: 5. This chain's CDR3 is CASSSDRVYYGYTF. In DNA form, the CDR3 reads TGTGCCAGCAGTTCCGACAGGGTTTACTATGGCTACACCTTC.

The J gene is TRBJ2-2, the V gene TRBV6-5; 8 bases match TRBD1. The CDR3 is 13 amino acids. J lost 6 bases, V lost 7 bases, and 4 bases had no gene match. Looked up from germline, CDR1 is MNHEY and CDR2 is SVGAGI. The CDR3 DNA reads TGTGCCAGCACCAGGGGGCCGGCCGGGGAGCTGTTTTTT. This gives the protein CASTRGPAGELFF.

This clonotype has a count of ten or more. This chain connects TRBV7-9 to TRBJ2-1, with D possibly being TRBD2 (6 bases). The CDR3 runs to 14 residues. Deletions cut 3 bases from V and 0 bases from J, with 6 bases between. The germline V gene encodes CDR1 SEHNR and CDR2 FQNEAQ (reference sequence). CDR3: CASSLGGSYNEQFF. As DNA, the CDR3 is TGTGCCAGCAGCTTGGGGGGCTCCTACAATGAGCAGTTCTTC.

The chain couples TRBV25-1 to TRBJ1-2, with unresolved D. The CDR3 runs to 14 residues. The germline V and J ends were trimmed by 3 bases and 4 bases, with 12 bases remaining between them. Germline CDR1 reads MGHDK; CDR2 reads SYGVNS. CDR3 bases: TGTGCCAGCAGTGATCCCACGGGCCCCTATGGCTACACCTTC. Residues: CASSDPTGPYGYTF.

This clonotype occurred a few times. The chain joins TRBV4-2 to TRBJ1-4; weak D call: TRBD1 (6 bases). V shed 0 bases and J shed 4 bases, with 12 bases lying between them. Germline values: CDR1 LGHNA, CDR2 YNFKEQ. The CDR3 has 16 amino acids. CDR3 sequence reads: CASSQDRWGRNEKLFF. The DNA of the CDR3 is TGTGCCAGCAGCCAAGACCGGTGGGGGCGTAATGAAAAACTGTTTTTT.

This clonotype was seen a few times. V usage is TRBV10-3 and J usage is TRBJ2-1; 8 nucleotides match TRBD2. V lost 6 bases to trimming and J lost 5 bases; unmatched junction nucleotides: 9. This CDR3 is built from 15 residues. From germline, CDR1 is ENHRY and CDR2 SYGVKD. The CDR3 nucleotides are TGTGCCATCAGGGATAGCGGGGCCCTTAACAATGAGCAGTTCTTC. It translates to CAIRDSGALNNEQFF.

This clonotype was seen a handful of times. V usage is TRBV9 and J usage is TRBJ2-1; 11 nucleotides align to TRBD2. Per the germline V gene, CDR1 is SGDLS and CDR2 is YYNGEE. The CDR3 loop spans 15 amino acids. Trimming at V came to 2 bases and at J to 8 bases, leaving 6 bases not matched to a gene. The chain's CDR3 is CASSVVAGGLDEQFF. As DNA, the CDR3 is TGTGCCAGCAGCGTGGTAGCGGGGGGGCTCGATGAGCAGTTCTTC. The full variable domain, its missing parts supplied by reference TRBV9 and TRBJ2-1, is DSGVTQTPKHLITATGQRVTLRCSPRSGDLSVYWYQQSLDQGLQFLIQYYNGEERAKGNILERFSAQQFPDLHSELNLSSLELGDSALYFCASSVVAGGLDEQFFGPGTRLTVL.

This clonotype was recorded a few times. DNA for the CDR3: TGTGCCAGCAGCGAAAGCGGCAGGCAACTCTCCTACAATGAGCAGTTCTTC. The encoded protein is CASSESGRQLSYNEQFF. The gene calls are TRBV7-9 and TRBJ2-1; a weak D match, TRBD2 (5 bases). There are 17 residues in the CDR3. Germline lookup yields CDR1 SEHNR and CDR2 FQNEAQ (reference sequence). V shed 5 bases and J shed 0 bases, with 17 bases lying between them.

The chain recombines TRBV7-9 with TRBJ1-2; D is unresolved. Trimming shortened V by 4 bases and J by 8 bases, and 14 bases separated the two germline ends. Germline assignment: CDR1 SEHNR and CDR2 FQNEAQ (reference sequence). The CDR3 consists of 13 residues. The CDR3 reads CASSWSLGKGYTF. The CDR3 DNA reads TGTGCCAGCAGCTGGTCCCTAGGGAAGGGCTACACCTTC.

The genes are TRBV24-1 and TRBJ2-2, with 13 bases fitting TRBD2. J gave up 11 bases and V 3 bases, and 2 bases lay outside the gene matches. Germline assignment: CDR1 KGHDR and CDR2 SFDVKD. This CDR3 is built from 14 residues. The CDR3 here is CATSDGTSGAELFF. The CDR3 DNA reads TGTGCCACCAGTGATGGGACTAGCGGGGCCGAGCTGTTTTTT.

The sample holds a few counts of this clonotype. The chain recombines TRBV4-1 with TRBJ2-7, with D possibly TRBD1 on 6 matching bases. The V and J ends lost 3 bases and 2 bases respectively, with 14 bases between them. The CDR3 has 15 residues. CDR1 and CDR2 from the germline V gene are MGHRA and YSYEKL. CDR3 nucleotides: TGCGCCAGCAGCCATCGCAGGGGTGCCACCTACGAGCAGTACTTC. This translates into CASSHRRGATYEQYF.

This chain uses TRBV4-3 with TRBJ2-3; weak D call: TRBD1 (6 bases). V was pared by 0 bases and J by 0 bases, with 7 bases between. Looked up from germline, CDR1 is LGHNA and CDR2 is YSLEER. The CDR3 is 15 amino acids. The CDR3 DNA reads TGCGCCAGCAGCCAAGAAGACAGGAGCACAGATACGCAGTATTTT. Residues: CASSQEDRSTDTQYF.

A few counts support this clonotype. The chain employs TRBV6-5 and TRBJ2-4; D is perhaps TRBD2 (6 bases). With 6 bases removed from V and 2 bases from J, the gap between germline ends came to 17 bases. Germline V CDR1 and CDR2: MNHEY, SVGAGI. The CDR3 loop spans 16 amino acids. The CDR3 protein is CASRDYGAGTKNIQYF. CDR3 DNA: TGTGCCAGCAGGGACTATGGGGCGGGGACCAAAAACATTCAGTACTTC.

This clonotype has ten or more counts. The chain uses TRBV7-8 and TRBJ2-7, with D maybe TRBD2 (6 bases). V was cut by 3 bases and J by 3 bases, with 12 bases left in between. Germline CDR1 and CDR2: SGHVS and FQNEAQ. This CDR3 is 14 amino acids long. Here the CDR3 reads CASSLSGGDYEQYV. The CDR3 region has the DNA TGTGCCAGCAGCTTGAGCGGCGGGGACTACGAGCAGTACGTC.

V usage is TRBV7-3 and J usage is TRBJ1-4; no firm D call. Trimming left V 6 bases short and J 0 bases short, with 11 bases between. Germline V lookup: CDR1 SGHTA, CDR2 FQGTGA. CDR3 length equals 15 residues. The CDR3 is CASRLGPATNEKLFF. The CDR3 DNA reads as TGTGCCAGCAGGTTAGGACCGGCAACTAATGAAAAACTGTTTTTT. Using reference TRBV7-3 and TRBJ1-4 for the parts outside the CDR3, the full variable domain is GAGVSQTPSNKVTEKGKYVELRCDPISGHTALYWYRQSLGQGPEFLIYFQGTGAADDSGLPNDRFFAVRPEGSVSTLKIQRTERGDSAVYLCASRLGPATNEKLFFGSGTQLSVL.

This chain joins TRBV29-1 and TRBJ1-3; D gene uncertain. The ends were cut back, 5 bases at V and 7 bases at J, with 12 bases in the middle. This CDR3 has 12 residues. Germline CDR1 reads SQVTM; CDR2 reads ANQGSEA. As DNA, the CDR3 is TGCAGCGTTCGATCCCAGCTTAACACCATATATTTT. It yields the protein CSVRSQLNTIYF. The full variable domain, its missing parts supplied by reference TRBV29-1 and TRBJ1-3, is SAVISQKPSRDICQRGTSLTIQCQVDSQVTMMFWYRQQPGQSLTLIATANQGSEATYESGFVIDKFPISRPNLTFSTLTVSNMSPEDSSIYLCSVRSQLNTIYFGEGSWLTVV.

This clonotype was picked up a small number of times. The rearrangement joins TRBV4-1 to TRBJ1-2, with a weak D call TRBD1 (6 bases). The germline gives CDR1 MGHRA, CDR2 YSYEKL. This CDR3 is built from 13 residues. Trimming cost V 3 bases and J 7 bases, with 12 bases left between them. DNA of the CDR3: TGCGCCAGCAGCCACCTAGGACAGATTGGCTACACCTTC. Amino acid sequence: CASSHLGQIGYTF.